A selection of T cell receptor beta chains follows, all from one sample in a study of T-cell reconstitution after alpha-beta-depleted transplantation in children. TCRdb passed the PCR reads through MiXCR, listing each CDR3 protein once. There are about 870,000 distinct CDR3 sequences in the sample; around 17% occur only once, and under 6% lies in the top ten. The sample consisted of PBMCs, mostly from graft donor cells, taken 360 days after TCRalphabeta/CD19-depleted stem cell transplant. The receptors were gathered from a male patient aged 10 to 17 who had a stem cell transplant for acute lymphoblastic leukemia, so the T cells may come from the graft donor. The CDR3 runs from the conserved cysteine through the conserved F or W. Fields, in order: J gene, D gene, clone size, V gene, CDR3 DNA, CDR3 protein. The D gene is left open where the match is weak. Size is omitted from some rows. Given values are once, few, many or a class for expanded clones.

j_gene: TRBJ2-1
d_gene: .
abundance: many
v_gene: TRBV4-1
CDR3nt: TGCGCCAGCAGCCGTTGGGGGATTCGCTCTACCAATGAGCAGTTCTTC
CDR3aa: CASSRWGIRSTNEQFF

j_gene: TRBJ2-2
d_gene: TRBD2
abundance: once
v_gene: TRBV7-3
CDR3nt: TGTGCCAGCAGCTTAATGGGCCCCGGGAGGGCCTTAAACACCGGGGAGCTGTTTTTT
CDR3aa: CASSLMGPGRALNTGELFF

j_gene: TRBJ2-1
d_gene: TRBD2
abundance: few
v_gene: TRBV4-2
CDR3nt: TGTGCCAGCAGCCATGGCGGGACTAGCTTTAGTGTGGAGCAGTTCTTC
CDR3aa: CASSHGGTSFSVEQFF

j_gene: TRBJ2-7
d_gene: TRBD2
abundance: few
v_gene: TRBV6-5
CDR3nt: TGTGCCAGCAGTTACTCAACTAGCGGGTTCTTCTACGAGCAGTACTTC
CDR3aa: CASSYSTSGFFYEQYF

j_gene: TRBJ1-5
d_gene: .
abundance: .
v_gene: TRBV20-1
CDR3nt: TGCAGTGCTAGAGTTTGGACAGAACTCAATCAGCCCCAGCATTTT
CDR3aa: CSARVWTELNQPQHF

j_gene: TRBJ1-1
d_gene: .
abundance: few
v_gene: TRBV12-3/TRBV12-4
CDR3nt: TGTGCCAGCAGCGAACAGGGACTCATGAACACTGAAGCTTTCTTT
CDR3aa: CASSEQGLMNTEAFF

j_gene: TRBJ1-5
d_gene: .
abundance: many
v_gene: TRBV2
CDR3nt: TGTGCCAGCAGCACCGGAGGTGGGCAGCCCCAGCATTTT
CDR3aa: CASSTGGGQPQHF

j_gene: TRBJ2-3
d_gene: .
abundance: many
v_gene: TRBV18
CDR3nt: TGTGCCAGCTCACCCTTGGGGGACACAGATACGCAGTATTTT
CDR3aa: CASSPLGDTDTQYF

j_gene: TRBJ1-6
d_gene: TRBD1
abundance: few
v_gene: TRBV12-3/TRBV12-4
CDR3nt: TGTGCCAGCAAACCTACCGAGGGGGCCCATTCACCCCTCCACTTT
CDR3aa: CASKPTEGAHSPLHF

j_gene: TRBJ2-4
d_gene: TRBD2
abundance: .
v_gene: TRBV20-1
CDR3nt: TGCAGTGCAGGGACTAGCGGGAGGGCCGTTTCAGCCAAAAACATTCAGTACTTC
CDR3aa: CSAGTSGRAVSAKNIQYF

j_gene: TRBJ2-7
d_gene: TRBD2
abundance: few
v_gene: TRBV20-1
CDR3nt: TGCAGTGCTAGAAATCCAAGGACTAGCGGGAGAGGCTACGAGCAGTACTTC
CDR3aa: CSARNPRTSGRGYEQYF

j_gene: TRBJ1-1
d_gene: TRBD1
abundance: many
v_gene: TRBV7-9
CDR3nt: TGTGCCAGCAGCTTAGAGAGGGGGCGCAGGAACACTGAAGCTTTCTTT
CDR3aa: CASSLERGRRNTEAFF

j_gene: TRBJ2-7
d_gene: TRBD2
abundance: few
v_gene: TRBV6-1
CDR3nt: TGTGCCAGCACCCTAGCGGGAGGGCTCGCCTACGAGCAGTACTTC
CDR3aa: CASTLAGGLAYEQYF

j_gene: TRBJ1-4
d_gene: .
abundance: .
v_gene: TRBV12-3/TRBV12-4
CDR3nt: TGTGCCAGCAGTTCCCGCGGGAATGAAAAACTGTTTTTT
CDR3aa: CASSSRGNEKLFF

j_gene: TRBJ1-4
d_gene: .
abundance: many
v_gene: TRBV12-3/TRBV12-4
CDR3nt: TGTGCCAGCAGTTTGTCAGGGAGAACTAATGAAAAACTGTTTTTT
CDR3aa: CASSLSGRTNEKLFF

j_gene: TRBJ2-1
d_gene: .
abundance: .
v_gene: TRBV11-2
CDR3nt: TGTGCCAGCAGCTTAGCGGGAGCGGTTGAGCAGCTCTTC
CDR3aa: CASSLAGAVEQLF

j_gene: TRBJ2-1
d_gene: TRBD1
abundance: .
v_gene: TRBV12-3/TRBV12-4
CDR3nt: TGTGCCAGCAGAGCTCGACAGGGTACCTACAATGAGCAGTTCTTC
CDR3aa: CASRARQGTYNEQFF

j_gene: TRBJ2-2
d_gene: .
abundance: .
v_gene: TRBV20-1
CDR3nt: TGCAGTGCTAGAGATACGGTGACCGGGGAGCTGTTTTTT
CDR3aa: CSARDTVTGELFF

j_gene: TRBJ2-7
d_gene: .
abundance: few
v_gene: TRBV2
CDR3nt: TGTGCCAGCAGGGATTTTTACGAGCAGTACTTC
CDR3aa: CASRDFYEQYF

j_gene: TRBJ2-5
d_gene: TRBD1
abundance: few
v_gene: TRBV29-1
CDR3nt: TGCAGCGTCCTCCGGGACAGGGGGAGAGCGGGAGCATTGAAGACCCAGTACTTC
CDR3aa: CSVLRDRGRAGALKTQYF

j_gene: TRBJ2-3
d_gene: .
abundance: .
v_gene: TRBV10-3
CDR3nt: TGTGCCATCAGTGAGTCGATATACGGGGCTCGTCGCACAGATACGCAGTATTTT
CDR3aa: CAISESIYGARRTDTQYF

j_gene: TRBJ2-7
d_gene: TRBD2
abundance: few
v_gene: TRBV6-1
CDR3nt: TGTGCCAGCACACGACTAGCGGGAGCTTACGAGCAGTACTTC
CDR3aa: CASTRLAGAYEQYF

j_gene: TRBJ2-5
d_gene: .
abundance: few
v_gene: TRBV5-1
CDR3nt: TGCGCCAGCAGAAGGAACCAAGAGACCCAGTACTTC
CDR3aa: CASRRNQETQYF

j_gene: TRBJ2-1
d_gene: TRBD1
abundance: .
v_gene: TRBV19
CDR3nt: TGTGCCAGTAGTATAGCCGGCCGAGGGGGCAACAATGAGCAGTTCTTC
CDR3aa: CASSIAGRGGNNEQFF

j_gene: TRBJ2-1
d_gene: .
abundance: few
v_gene: TRBV28
CDR3nt: TGTGCCAGCAGCCCCGGGCGGGGGCAGTTCTTC
CDR3aa: CASSPGRGQFF

j_gene: TRBJ2-3
d_gene: .
abundance: .
v_gene: TRBV4-1
CDR3nt: TGCGCCAGCAGCCCCGCGTGGGCGCCGGCAGGAGTATACACAGATACGCAGTATTTT
CDR3aa: CASSPAWAPAGVYTDTQYF

j_gene: TRBJ2-1
d_gene: .
abundance: .
v_gene: TRBV5-1
CDR3nt: TGCGCCAGCAGCCCCGGACGGCCGAGGGGGCAGTTCTTC
CDR3aa: CASSPGRPRGQFF

j_gene: TRBJ2-1
d_gene: .
abundance: .
v_gene: TRBV2
CDR3nt: TGTGCCAGCTGGAAGGAGTTTGGCCCAACCCATGAGCAGTTCTTC
CDR3aa: CASWKEFGPTHEQFF

j_gene: TRBJ2-7
d_gene: TRBD1
abundance: .
v_gene: TRBV5-1
CDR3nt: TGCGCCAGCAGCTCAGGGACAGCGGTCGACTACGAGCAGTACTTC
CDR3aa: CASSSGTAVDYEQYF

j_gene: TRBJ2-7
d_gene: .
abundance: .
v_gene: TRBV20-1
CDR3nt: TGCAGTGCTAGGCGCCCCATGGCGGGTAGGGGCGAGCAGTACTTC
CDR3aa: CSARRPMAGRGEQYF

j_gene: TRBJ2-3
d_gene: .
abundance: .
v_gene: TRBV9
CDR3nt: TGTGCCAGCAGCGGGGGGACACCATGGGTCACAGATACGCAGTATTTT
CDR3aa: CASSGGTPWVTDTQYF

j_gene: TRBJ2-3
d_gene: TRBD2
abundance: .
v_gene: TRBV12-3/TRBV12-4
CDR3nt: TGTGCCAGCAGTTTCCGCCCCCCCCGACTAGCGTCGCAGTATTTT
CDR3aa: CASSFRPPRLASQYF

j_gene: TRBJ2-4
d_gene: .
abundance: many
v_gene: TRBV7-6
CDR3nt: TGTGCCAGCAGCCCCCTCGGCAGGGGAAACATTCAGTACTTC
CDR3aa: CASSPLGRGNIQYF

j_gene: TRBJ2-7
d_gene: .
abundance: few
v_gene: TRBV15
CDR3nt: TGTGCCACCAGCAGGGGAGAGAACTATTACGAGCAGTACTTC
CDR3aa: CATSRGENYYEQYF

j_gene: TRBJ2-7
d_gene: TRBD2
abundance: few
v_gene: TRBV5-5
CDR3nt: TGTGCCAGCAGCTTGGGGGTAGCGGGTGGCTACGAGCAGTACTTC
CDR3aa: CASSLGVAGGYEQYF

j_gene: TRBJ2-5
d_gene: TRBD2
abundance: .
v_gene: TRBV5-1
CDR3nt: TGCGCCAGCAGCTTGGTCCTAGCGGCCCAAGAGACCCAGTACTTC
CDR3aa: CASSLVLAAQETQYF

j_gene: TRBJ1-6
d_gene: TRBD1
abundance: .
v_gene: TRBV3-1
CDR3nt: TGTGCCAGCAGCCTAGGACATGACAGGGGGAGCTCCTATAATTCACCCCTCCACTTT
CDR3aa: CASSLGHDRGSSYNSPLHF

j_gene: TRBJ1-1
d_gene: TRBD1
abundance: .
v_gene: TRBV3-1
CDR3nt: TGTGCCAGCAGCCCCAGGTGGGACAGGTGGAACACTGAAGCTTTCTTT
CDR3aa: CASSPRWDRWNTEAFF

j_gene: TRBJ1-4
d_gene: .
abundance: few
v_gene: TRBV6-5
CDR3nt: TGTGCCAGCAGTTACTCGAACGGCGGGGAAAAACTGTTTTTT
CDR3aa: CASSYSNGGEKLFF

j_gene: TRBJ2-5
d_gene: .
abundance: .
v_gene: TRBV5-1
CDR3nt: TGCGCCAGCAGCCCGCGGCCAGGGGAGACCCAGTACTTC
CDR3aa: CASSPRPGETQYF

j_gene: TRBJ2-7
d_gene: .
abundance: .
v_gene: TRBV5-1
CDR3nt: TGCGCCAGCAGCTTGATGGCGCCACCCTCCTACGAGCAGTACTTC
CDR3aa: CASSLMAPPSYEQYF

j_gene: TRBJ2-3
d_gene: TRBD2
abundance: .
v_gene: TRBV7-8
CDR3nt: TGTGCCAGCAGCCAAGAGCGGGACCCTCGGGGAGATACGCAGTATTTT
CDR3aa: CASSQERDPRGDTQYF